Sequencing of this T cell receptor (beta chain) was carried out in a study of control samples from healthy donors and cancer patients. Germline loops: CDR1 SGHVS, CDR2 FQNEAQ. V was pared by 4 bases and J by 1 base, with 14 bases between. The CDR3 has 16 residues. Only in-frame clones appear in the TCRdb table, and some are missing; sequencing was by immunoSEQ multiplex PCR. The top ten hold 6.5% of the sample, which has about 110,000 clones, approximately 80% seen once. This TCR was recovered from a man aged 18 to 35 in good health. The chain is built from TRBV7-8 and TRBJ2-1; D is perhaps TRBD1 (5 bases). What was sequenced was blood. CDR3 bases: TGTGCCAGCAGCTCCTCTAAGGGGATGTCCTACAATGAGCAGTTCTTC. Translating it yields CASSSSKGMSYNEQFF.